These 2 T cell receptor beta chains were all obtained from the same sample, sequenced in a study of T cell responses to AZD1222 COVID-19 vaccine. The protocol was immunoSEQ multiplex PCR, while the TCRdb copy is restricted to in-frame clones and leaves out a portion. This table holds 170,000 or so clones, around 90% found once. The material sequenced was peripheral blood, taken on day 0 of AZD1222 vaccination. These TCRs come from an adult in good health.

Here the CDR3 reads CASSVVSGQGLYGYTF. Here the CDR3 DNA reads TGTGCCAGCAGCGTAGTGTCTGGACAGGGCCTCTATGGCTACACCTTC. The chain joins TRBV9 to TRBJ1-2; 8 bases align to TRBD1. V lost 0 bases and J lost 4; bases outside the gene matches: 8. This CDR3 comprises 16 residues. Germline lookup yields CDR1 SGDLS and CDR2 YYNGEE.

The chain couples TRBV7-7 to TRBJ1-5; possibly TRBD1 for D (6 bases). The V gene lost 5 bases and the J gene lost 4 bases, with 21 bases spanning the gap. The V gene's germline CDR1 is SSHAT and CDR2 FNYEAQ (reference sequence). The length of the CDR3 is 17 residues. The CDR3 is CASSPNLPGHWNQPQHF. The CDR3 nucleotides read TGTGCCAGCAGCCCAAACCTACCGGGACACTGGAATCAGCCCCAGCATTTT.